The sequence of this T cell receptor (beta chain) was determined in a study of blood T cell repertoires in COVID-19. In the study overall: The samples span acute and convalescent COVID-19 from the United States, Italy and Spain.

Unmatched junction bases numbered 8, after V lost 4 bases and J lost 2 bases. CDR3 size: 16 residues. CDR1 is SGHDN, CDR2 FVKESK, per germline. Original processing notes: Estimation of nucleated cell counts was performed using reference gene primer amplification. Method: immunoSEQ multiplex PCR; TCRdb's copy keeps in-frame clones and lacks some. The V and J calls and clone size come from that table; D and trimming were worked out from the DNA. The table lists about 200,000 clones, around four fifths of them singletons, with 20% in the top ten. Sequencing was performed on peripheral blood. The rearrangement links TRBV14 to TRBJ2-3; TRBD2 aligns across 8 bases. This clonotype originated in a human donor in a cohort sampled during active COVID-19. DNA of the CDR3: TGTGCCAGCAGCCCGATGGGGCGGGGGGCCACAGATACGCAGTATTTT. It yields the protein CASSPMGRGATDTQYF.